This is a list of T cell receptor beta chains from one sample in a study of T cell repertoires in cytomegalovirus infection. Which antigens these TCRs recognize remains unknown. TCRdb reprocessed the reads via MiXCR and lists one record per CDR3 protein. The sample lists 250,000 to 300,000 distinct CDR3 sequences; 20% to 25% were seen once. Here the sequenced sample was cultured PBMCs, taken from culture after CMV antigen stimulation. These receptors all stem from a human donor in good health (CMV status not recorded). Some clones in this sample may be carry-over from other donors' samples. Each CDR3 is given with its conserved first and last residue. D genes are given only for firm matches.

v_call	j_call	d_call	cdr3_aa
TRBV7-3	TRBJ2-7	TRBD2	CASSMVGGGGGEQYF
TRBV6-2/TRBV6-3	TRBJ2-1	NA	CASTEPGAREQFF
TRBV12-3/TRBV12-4	TRBJ1-1	TRBD1	CASSFWDRDTEAFF
TRBV20-1	TRBJ1-4	NA	CSARRLDDEKLFF
TRBV12-3/TRBV12-4	TRBJ2-1	TRBD2	CASSAGTSGSDEQFF
TRBV6-2/TRBV6-3	TRBJ2-5	TRBD1	CASRQGLQQGVTQYF
TRBV7-2	TRBJ2-3	NA	CASSFGPSTDTQYF
TRBV7-6	TRBJ2-3	NA	CASSSEDRTTTISTDTQYF
TRBV7-2	TRBJ2-1	NA	CASRPGSSYNEQFF
TRBV6-2/TRBV6-3	TRBJ1-1	NA	CASSYGVVNTEAFF
TRBV7-2	TRBJ2-1	TRBD2	CASSLAGEFDEQFF
TRBV14	TRBJ1-1	NA	CASSQVGAEAFF
TRBV19	TRBJ1-1	NA	CASSIGQMNTEAFF
TRBV24-1	TRBJ2-1	NA	CATAQEGPYNEQFF
TRBV27	TRBJ1-6	NA	CASSGAHSPLHF
TRBV15	TRBJ1-3	NA	CATSTGIGGNTIYF
TRBV12-3/TRBV12-4	TRBJ2-3	TRBD2	CASSNSGRDTQYF
TRBV7-8	TRBJ2-5	NA	CASSPRGGTNLKETQYF
TRBV2	TRBJ2-3	NA	CAILELDTQYF
TRBV9	TRBJ1-6	NA	CASSVTPTYNSPLHF
TRBV11-2	TRBJ2-1	TRBD2	CASSLGRLAGAKLFNEQFF
TRBV20-1	TRBJ2-1	TRBD2	CSARIPGLIDEQFF
TRBV5-1	TRBJ2-1	TRBD1	CASSLALAGGMDEQFF
TRBV7-8	TRBJ1-5	NA	CASSPDSPNQPQHF
TRBV30	TRBJ2-2	NA	CAWSRGVSDGELFF
TRBV28	TRBJ1-2	TRBD1	CASSPGGTGKGYTF
TRBV27	TRBJ2-7	TRBD2	CASSLYHSSLAGEDEQYF
TRBV20-1	TRBJ1-2	NA	CSAQHYGYTF
TRBV24-1	TRBJ2-4	NA	CATSDPRGHGEYF
TRBV12-3/TRBV12-4	TRBJ1-3	TRBD1	CASRGQAIAGNTIYF
TRBV6-5	TRBJ2-6	TRBD1	CASSYSMGTGHSSGANVLTF
TRBV5-4	TRBJ2-2	TRBD2	CASSLGVLAGGSNTGELFF
TRBV7-2	TRBJ2-5	NA	CASSSRSGAETQYF
TRBV11-1	TRBJ2-5	NA	CASSSRWQETQYF
TRBV29-1	TRBJ1-2	NA	CSVEDPRDKYTF
TRBV29-1	TRBJ2-7	NA	CSVEGAGSSYELYF
TRBV24-1	TRBJ2-7	NA	CATSDLGEQYF
TRBV6-2/TRBV6-3	TRBJ2-2	NA	CASRTANTGELFF
TRBV6-6	TRBJ2-3	TRBD2	CASSYASGRAMDTQYF
TRBV5-5	TRBJ1-1	NA	CASSFGRAKAEAFF
TRBV6-5	TRBJ1-5	TRBD1	CASSGLTGSNQPQHF
TRBV6-2/TRBV6-3	TRBJ2-2	TRBD2	CASISILGLAGTGELFF
TRBV7-6	TRBJ1-2	NA	CASSRGYGYTF
TRBV4-3	TRBJ2-1	NA	CASSRSDQGNEQFF
TRBV4-2	TRBJ2-1	TRBD1	CASSQSSQGVKLFF
TRBV24-1	TRBJ2-5	TRBD2	CATSDFGLAGVMETQYF
TRBV7-9	TRBJ1-6	NA	CASGTAVHSPLHF
TRBV6-6	TRBJ2-3	NA	CASSYLGGASTDTQYF
TRBV11-2	TRBJ2-1	NA	CASSLVQDEQFF
TRBV25-1	TRBJ2-3	TRBD1	CASSSPGTGHADTQYF
TRBV20-1	TRBJ2-1	TRBD2	CSASPLLAGVPNEQFF